What follows is one T cell receptor beta chain and its context. This record comes from a study of blood T cell repertoires in COVID-19. Assay used: immunoSEQ multiplex PCR; TCRdb lists only in-frame clones, some missing. The repertoire holds 100,000 to 150,000 clones, 87% seen once, with 25% to 35% in the top ten. The CDR3 has 14 amino acids. V was clipped by 5 bases and J by 8 bases; unmatched bases: 7. CDR1 and CDR2 from the germline V gene are MDHEN and SYDVKM. V usage is TRBV28 and J usage is TRBJ1-4; 8 bases are a match to TRBD1. The source is a woman aged 70 to 79 with acute or convalescent COVID-19. The sequenced sample consisted of peripheral blood. The CDR3: CASSNSGGDEKLFF. CDR3 DNA sequence: TGTGCCAGCAGTAACTCAGGGGGCGACGAAAAACTGTTTTTT.